This TCR beta chain was captured in a study of beta chain features in type 1 diabetes. Study-level results: The study notes PCR might favor shorter templates equally in patients and controls. VDJ junctions sequenced from type 1 diabetes patients showed fewer insertions and more deletions.

Worth noting for this clone: No antigen is known for it.

Deletions cut 4 bases from V and 6 bases from J, with 16 bases between. Germline-derived CDR1 and CDR2 are SGHTA and FQGTGA. This CDR3 is 15 amino acids long. The authors reverse transcribed all of the isolated RNA, so sequencing captured expressed TCRB transcripts. Naive, central memory and regulatory T cell samples yielded around 3.6 million reads on average. Method: immunoSEQ multiplex PCR; TCRdb's copy keeps in-frame clones and lacks some. This table has about 620,000 clones, about 16% appearing once. V gene TRBV7-3 combines with J gene TRBJ2-1; D may be TRBD2 (6 bases). Sequences were obtained from naive CD4+ T cells from blood. This clonotype was obtained from a man younger than 35 in good health. The DNA for the CDR3 is TGTGCCAGCAGCTCGTTTCCGGGAGCAGCCAATGAGCAGTTCTTC. This gives the protein CASSSFPGAANEQFF.